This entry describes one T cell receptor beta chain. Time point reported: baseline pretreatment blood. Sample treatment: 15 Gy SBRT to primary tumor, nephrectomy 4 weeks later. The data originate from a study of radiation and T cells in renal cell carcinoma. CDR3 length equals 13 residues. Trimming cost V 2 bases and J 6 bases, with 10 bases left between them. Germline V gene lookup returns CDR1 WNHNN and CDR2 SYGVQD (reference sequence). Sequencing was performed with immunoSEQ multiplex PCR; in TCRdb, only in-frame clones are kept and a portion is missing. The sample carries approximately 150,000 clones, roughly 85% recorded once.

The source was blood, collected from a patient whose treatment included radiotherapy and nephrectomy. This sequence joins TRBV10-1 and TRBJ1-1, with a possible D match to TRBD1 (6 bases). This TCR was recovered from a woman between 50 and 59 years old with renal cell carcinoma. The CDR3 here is CASSEGGGPEAFF. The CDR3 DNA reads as TGCGCCAGCAGTGAGGGAGGGGGGCCTGAAGCTTTCTTT.